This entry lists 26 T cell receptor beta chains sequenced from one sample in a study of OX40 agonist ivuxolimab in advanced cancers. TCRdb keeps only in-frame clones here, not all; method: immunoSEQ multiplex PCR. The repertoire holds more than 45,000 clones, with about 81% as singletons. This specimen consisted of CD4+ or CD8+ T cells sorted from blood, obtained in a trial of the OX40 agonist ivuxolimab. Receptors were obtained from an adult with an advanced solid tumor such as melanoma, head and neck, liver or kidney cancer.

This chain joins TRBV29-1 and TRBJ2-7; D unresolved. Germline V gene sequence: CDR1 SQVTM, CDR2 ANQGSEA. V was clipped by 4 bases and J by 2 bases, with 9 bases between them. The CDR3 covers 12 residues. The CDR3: CSVGTVAYEQYF. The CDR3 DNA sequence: TGCAGCGTTGGGACCGTCGCCTACGAGCAGTACTTC.

The CDR3 protein is CASRTTESSVHEQYF. For the CDR3, the DNA is TGCGCCAGCAGGACTACGGAGTCTAGCGTTCACGAGCAGTACTTC. The chain uses TRBV5-1 and TRBJ2-5, with D perhaps matching TRBD2 (6 bases). The DNA end is a closer match to TRBJ2-7, so the J assignment may be wrong. Germline values: CDR1 SGHRS, CDR2 YFSETQ. The CDR3 totals 15 residues.

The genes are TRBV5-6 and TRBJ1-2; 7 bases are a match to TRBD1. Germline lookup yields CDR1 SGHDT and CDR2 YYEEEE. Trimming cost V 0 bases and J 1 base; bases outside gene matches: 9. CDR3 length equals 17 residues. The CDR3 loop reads CASSLARGPEINYGYTF. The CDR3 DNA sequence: TGTGCCAGCAGCTTGGCGAGGGGGCCCGAAATTAACTATGGCTACACCTTC.

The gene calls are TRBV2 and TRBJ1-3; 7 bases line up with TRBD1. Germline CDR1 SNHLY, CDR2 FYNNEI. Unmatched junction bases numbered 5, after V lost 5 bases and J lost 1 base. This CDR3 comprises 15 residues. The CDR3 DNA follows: TGTGCCAGCAGTAACAGGGGTTGGTCTGGAAACACCATATATTTT. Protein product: CASSNRGWSGNTIYF.

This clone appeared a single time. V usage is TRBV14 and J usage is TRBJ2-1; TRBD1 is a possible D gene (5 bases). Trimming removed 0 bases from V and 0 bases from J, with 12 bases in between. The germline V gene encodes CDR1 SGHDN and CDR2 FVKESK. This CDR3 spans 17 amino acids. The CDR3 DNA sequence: TGTGCCAGCAGCCAAGATCTGACAGTACCCTCCTACAATGAGCAGTTCTTC. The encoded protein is CASSQDLTVPSYNEQFF.

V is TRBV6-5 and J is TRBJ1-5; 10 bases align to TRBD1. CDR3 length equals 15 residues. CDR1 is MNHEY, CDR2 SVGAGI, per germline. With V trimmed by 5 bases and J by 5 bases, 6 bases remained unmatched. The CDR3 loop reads CASSLSGQGDQPQHF. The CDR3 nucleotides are TGTGCCAGCAGTCTCTCCGGACAGGGGGATCAGCCCCAGCATTTT.

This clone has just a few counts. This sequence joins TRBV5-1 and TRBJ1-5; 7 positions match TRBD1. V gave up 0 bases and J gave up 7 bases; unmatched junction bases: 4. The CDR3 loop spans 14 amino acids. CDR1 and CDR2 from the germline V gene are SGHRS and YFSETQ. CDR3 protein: CASSLGQGGQPQHF. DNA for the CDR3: TGCGCCAGCAGCTTGGGACAGGGTGGCCAGCCCCAGCATTTT.

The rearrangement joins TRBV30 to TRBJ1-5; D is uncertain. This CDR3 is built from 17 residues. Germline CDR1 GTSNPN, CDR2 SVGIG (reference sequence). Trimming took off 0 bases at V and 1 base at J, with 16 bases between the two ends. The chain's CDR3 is CAWSVGLGFPSNQPQHF. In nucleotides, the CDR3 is TGTGCCTGGAGTGTTGGTTTAGGGTTCCCCAGCAATCAGCCCCAGCATTTT.

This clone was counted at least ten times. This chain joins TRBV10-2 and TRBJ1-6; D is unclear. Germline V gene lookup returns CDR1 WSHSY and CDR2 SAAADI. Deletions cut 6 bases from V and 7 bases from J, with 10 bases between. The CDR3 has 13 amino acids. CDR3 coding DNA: TGCGCCAGCAGGGCTCTACAGAATTCACCCCTCCACTTT. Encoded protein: CASRALQNSPLHF.

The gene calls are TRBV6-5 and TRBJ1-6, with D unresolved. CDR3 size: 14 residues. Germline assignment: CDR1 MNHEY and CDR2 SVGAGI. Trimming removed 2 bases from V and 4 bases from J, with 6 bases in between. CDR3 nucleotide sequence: TGTGCCAGCAGTTACGGGAGTTATAATTCACCCCTCCACTTT. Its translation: CASSYGSYNSPLHF.

Here the CDR3 reads CASALGATGELFF. CDR3 sequence (DNA): TGCGCCAGCGCCTTGGGTGCCACCGGGGAGCTGTTTTTT. J is TRBJ2-2 and V is TRBV10-1; D is undetermined. Looked up from germline, CDR1 is WNHNN and CDR2 is SYGVQD (reference sequence). V lost 8 bases, J lost 4 bases, and 11 bases lay in between. The CDR3 sequence is 13 residues long.

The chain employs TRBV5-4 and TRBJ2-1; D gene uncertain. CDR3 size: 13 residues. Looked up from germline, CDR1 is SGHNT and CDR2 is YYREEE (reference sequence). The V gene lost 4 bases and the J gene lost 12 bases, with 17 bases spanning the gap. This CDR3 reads CASSLPNGLGQFF. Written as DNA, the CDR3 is TGTGCCAGCAGCCTACCTAACGGATTAGGGCAGTTCTTC.

This CDR3 reads CASSQVAVYHSGANVLTF. The CDR3 region has the DNA TGCGCCAGCAGCCAAGTTGCTGTTTACCACTCTGGGGCCAACGTCCTGACTTTC. V is TRBV4-3 and J is TRBJ2-6; D call uncertain. V was pared by 1 base and J by 0 bases, with 13 bases between. Per the germline V gene, CDR1 is LGHNA and CDR2 is YSLEER. The CDR3 contains 18 residues.

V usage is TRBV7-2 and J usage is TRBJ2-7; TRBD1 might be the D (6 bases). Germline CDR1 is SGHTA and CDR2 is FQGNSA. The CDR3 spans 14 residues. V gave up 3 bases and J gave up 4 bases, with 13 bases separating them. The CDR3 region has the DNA TGTGCCAGCAGCTTCAGGGGTGGAACTTACGAGCAGTACTTC. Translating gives CASSFRGGTYEQYF.

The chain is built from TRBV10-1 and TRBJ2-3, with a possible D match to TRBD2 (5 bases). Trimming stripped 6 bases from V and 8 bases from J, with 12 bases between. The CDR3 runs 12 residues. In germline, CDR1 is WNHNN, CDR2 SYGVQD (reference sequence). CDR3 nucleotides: TGCGCCAGCAGCGCATACGCGGGTACGCAGTATTTT. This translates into CASSAYAGTQYF.

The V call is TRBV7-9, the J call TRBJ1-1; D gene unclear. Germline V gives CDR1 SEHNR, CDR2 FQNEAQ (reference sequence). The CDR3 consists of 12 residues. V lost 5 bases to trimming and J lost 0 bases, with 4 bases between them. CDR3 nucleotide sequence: TGTGCCAGCAGCGAGATGAACACTGAAGCTTTCTTT. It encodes CASSEMNTEAFF.

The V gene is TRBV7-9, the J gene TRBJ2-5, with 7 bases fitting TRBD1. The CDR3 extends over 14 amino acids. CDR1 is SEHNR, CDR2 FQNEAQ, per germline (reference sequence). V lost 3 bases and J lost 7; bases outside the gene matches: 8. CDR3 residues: CASSLAEGAGTQYF. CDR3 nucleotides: TGTGCCAGCAGCTTGGCAGAGGGGGCCGGGACCCAGTACTTC.

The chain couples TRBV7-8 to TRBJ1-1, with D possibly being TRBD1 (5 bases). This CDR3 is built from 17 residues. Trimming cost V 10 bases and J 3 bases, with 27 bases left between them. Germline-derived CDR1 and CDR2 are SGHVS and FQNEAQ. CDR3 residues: CATYIGVVAQRHTEAFF. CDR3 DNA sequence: TGTGCCACCTATATAGGGGTGGTCGCTCAGCGACACACTGAAGCTTTCTTT.

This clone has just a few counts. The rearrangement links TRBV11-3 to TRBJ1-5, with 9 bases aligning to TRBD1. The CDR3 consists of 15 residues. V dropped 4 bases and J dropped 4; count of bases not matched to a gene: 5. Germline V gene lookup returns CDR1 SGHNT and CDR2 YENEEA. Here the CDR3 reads CASSSGTGPNQPQHF. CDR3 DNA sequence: TGTGCCAGCAGCTCAGGGACAGGGCCTAATCAGCCCCAGCATTTT.

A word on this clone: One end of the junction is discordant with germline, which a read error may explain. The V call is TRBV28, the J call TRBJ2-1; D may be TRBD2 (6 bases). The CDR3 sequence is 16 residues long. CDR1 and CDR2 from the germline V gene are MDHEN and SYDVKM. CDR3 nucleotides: TGTGCCAGCAGTTTAGCGGGGTTCGGACCCTACAATGGGCAGTTCTTC. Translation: CASSLAGFGPYNGQFF.

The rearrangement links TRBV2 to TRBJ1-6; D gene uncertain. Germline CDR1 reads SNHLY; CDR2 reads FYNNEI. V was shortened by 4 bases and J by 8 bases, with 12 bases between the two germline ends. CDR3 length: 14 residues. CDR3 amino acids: CASSVQYNYSPLHF. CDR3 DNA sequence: TGTGCCAGCAGTGTTCAGTACAATTATTCACCCCTCCACTTT.

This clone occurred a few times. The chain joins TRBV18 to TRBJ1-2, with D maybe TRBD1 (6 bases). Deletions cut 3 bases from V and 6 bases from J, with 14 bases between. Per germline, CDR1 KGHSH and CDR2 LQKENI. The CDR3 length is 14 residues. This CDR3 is CASSPAGEYDGYTF. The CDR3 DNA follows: TGTGCCAGCTCACCCGCAGGGGAATACGATGGCTACACCTTC.

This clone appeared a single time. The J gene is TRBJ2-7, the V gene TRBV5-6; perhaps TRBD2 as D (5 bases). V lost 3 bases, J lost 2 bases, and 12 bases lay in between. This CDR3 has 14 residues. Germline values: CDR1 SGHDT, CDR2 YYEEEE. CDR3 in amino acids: CASSSRPGAYEQYF. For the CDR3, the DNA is TGTGCCAGCAGCTCCCGGCCCGGGGCCTACGAGCAGTACTTC.

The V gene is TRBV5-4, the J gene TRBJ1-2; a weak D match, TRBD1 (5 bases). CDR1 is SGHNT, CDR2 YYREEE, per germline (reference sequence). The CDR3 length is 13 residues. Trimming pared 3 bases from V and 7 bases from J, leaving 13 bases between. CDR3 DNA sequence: TGTGCCAGCAGCTCCGGGACCTCTACTGGCTACACCTTC. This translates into CASSSGTSTGYTF.

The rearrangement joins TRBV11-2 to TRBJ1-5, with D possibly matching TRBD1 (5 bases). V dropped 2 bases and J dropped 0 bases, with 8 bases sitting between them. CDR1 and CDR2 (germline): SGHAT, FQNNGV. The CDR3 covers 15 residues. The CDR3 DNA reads TGTGCCAGCAGCTTACAGGGTTATAGCAATCAGCCCCAGCATTTT. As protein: CASSLQGYSNQPQHF.

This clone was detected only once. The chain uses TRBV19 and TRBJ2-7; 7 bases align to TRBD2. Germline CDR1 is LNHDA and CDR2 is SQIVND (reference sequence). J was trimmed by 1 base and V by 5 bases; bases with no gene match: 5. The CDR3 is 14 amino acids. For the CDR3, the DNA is TGTGCCAGTAGTCGGCTAGCGGAGTCCTACGAGCAGTACTTC. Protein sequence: CASSRLAESYEQYF.